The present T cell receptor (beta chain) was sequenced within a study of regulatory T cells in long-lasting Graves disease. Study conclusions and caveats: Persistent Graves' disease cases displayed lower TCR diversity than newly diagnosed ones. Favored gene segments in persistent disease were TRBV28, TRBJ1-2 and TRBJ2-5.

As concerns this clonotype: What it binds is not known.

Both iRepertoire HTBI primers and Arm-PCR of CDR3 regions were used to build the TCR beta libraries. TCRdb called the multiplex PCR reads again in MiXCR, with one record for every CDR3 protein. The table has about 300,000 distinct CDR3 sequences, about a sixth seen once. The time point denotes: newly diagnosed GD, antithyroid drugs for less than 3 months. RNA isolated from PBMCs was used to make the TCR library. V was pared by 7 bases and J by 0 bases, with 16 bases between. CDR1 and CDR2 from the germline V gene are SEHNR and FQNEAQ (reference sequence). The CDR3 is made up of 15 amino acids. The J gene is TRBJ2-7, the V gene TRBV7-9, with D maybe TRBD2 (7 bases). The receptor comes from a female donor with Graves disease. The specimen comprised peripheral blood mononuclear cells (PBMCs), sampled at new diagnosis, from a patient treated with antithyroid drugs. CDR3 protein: CASTSWGGSSYEQYF. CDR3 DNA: TGTGCCAGCACCTCGTGGGGGGGCAGCTCCTACGAGCAGTACTTC.